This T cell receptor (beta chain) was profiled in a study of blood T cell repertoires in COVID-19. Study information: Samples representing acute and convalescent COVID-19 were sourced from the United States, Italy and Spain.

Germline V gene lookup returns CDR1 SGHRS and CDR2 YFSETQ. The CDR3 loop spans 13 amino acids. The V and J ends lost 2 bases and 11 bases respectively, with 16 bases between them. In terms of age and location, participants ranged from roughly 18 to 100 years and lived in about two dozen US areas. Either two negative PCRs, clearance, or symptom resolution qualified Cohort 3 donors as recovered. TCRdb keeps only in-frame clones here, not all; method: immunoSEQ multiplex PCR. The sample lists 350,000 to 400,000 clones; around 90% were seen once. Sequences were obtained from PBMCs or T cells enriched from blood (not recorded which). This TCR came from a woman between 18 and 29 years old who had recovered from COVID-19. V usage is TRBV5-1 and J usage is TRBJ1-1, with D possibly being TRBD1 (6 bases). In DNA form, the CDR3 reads TGCGCCAGCAGCTTTAGTCGGGCAGGGGAGGCTTTCTTT. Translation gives CASSFSRAGEAFF.